The 21 T cell receptor beta chains reported below all come from one sample, sequenced in a study of OX40 agonist ivuxolimab in advanced cancers. Clones were read by immunoSEQ multiplex PCR, and TCRdb kept only the in-frame ones, dropping some. The profile shows approximately 76,000 clones, more than 85% of them singletons. The material was CD4+ or CD8+ T cells sorted from blood, obtained in a trial of the OX40 agonist ivuxolimab. The receptor set was obtained from an adult with an advanced solid tumor such as melanoma, head and neck, liver or kidney cancer.

V gene TRBV9 combines with J gene TRBJ2-7; tentatively, D is TRBD2 (7 bases). This CDR3 has 16 amino acids. V was clipped by 4 bases and J by 0 bases, with 17 bases between them. In germline, CDR1 is SGDLS, CDR2 YYNGEE. As DNA, the CDR3 is TGTGCCAGCAGCCCCGGTCTGGGGGGGGCCTCCTACGAGCAGTACTTC. As protein: CASSPGLGGASYEQYF.

The CDR3 DNA follows: TGTGCCAGCAGTGGGAAGAGCGGGAGTTCCTACGAGCAGTACTTC. Translation gives CASSGKSGSSYEQYF. V is TRBV7-9 and J is TRBJ2-7, with 8 nucleotides matching TRBD2. Losses at the gene ends were 6 bases for V and 1 base for J; bases not matched to a gene: 8. The CDR3 has 15 amino acids. The germline gives CDR1 SEHNR, CDR2 FQNEAQ (reference sequence).

The V call is TRBV29-1, the J call TRBJ1-2; D gene unclear. CDR1 is SQVTM and CDR2 is ANQGSEA in the germline V gene. The CDR3 loop spans 14 amino acids. V lost 3 bases and J lost 0, with 11 bases in between. The DNA for the CDR3 is TGCAGCGTTGAGTCCGCCTTAGCTAACTATGGCTACACCTTC. Amino acids: CSVESALANYGYTF.

A single count supports this clone. The chain links TRBV5-1 to TRBJ2-7; D is uncertain. CDR3 size: 17 residues. Germline V gives CDR1 SGHRS, CDR2 YFSETQ. Trimming removed 2 bases from V and 1 base from J, with 19 bases in between. CDR3 nucleotide sequence: TGCGCCAGCAGCTTCACTATCGGGCTAACTTCTTCCTACGAGCAGTACTTC. Protein sequence: CASSFTIGLTSSYEQYF.

This chain links TRBV6-4 with TRBJ2-1; 7 nucleotides align to TRBD1. The CDR3 loop spans 14 amino acids. V lost 3 bases, J lost 7 bases, and 6 bases stayed unmatched. Germline V gives CDR1 MRHNA, CDR2 SNTAGT. CDR3 DNA sequence: TGTGCCAGCAGTGAAGGACAGGAGTCTAATGAGCAGTTCTTC. Its protein product is CASSEGQESNEQFF.

J is TRBJ2-7 and V is TRBV11-2; TRBD1 matches 7 bases. The V gene end was trimmed by 4 bases and the J gene end by 6 bases; junction bases not matched to a gene: 3. This CDR3 region has 12 residues. CDR1 and CDR2 (germline): SGHAT, FQNNGV. In DNA, the CDR3 is TGTGCCAGCAGCTACCGGGACAGCGAGCAGTACTTC. Protein sequence: CASSYRDSEQYF.

This chain links TRBV29-1 with TRBJ1-5; no definite D call. The CDR3 runs to 12 residues. Germline CDR1 reads SQVTM; CDR2 reads ANQGSEA. V lost 4 bases, J lost 5 bases, and 9 bases lay in between. The CDR3 protein is CSVVMGDQPQHF. In nucleotides, the CDR3 is TGCAGCGTTGTCATGGGTGATCAGCCCCAGCATTTT.

A note on this clone: This sample also contains other DNA sequences that code for the same CDR3. This sequence joins TRBV19 and TRBJ2-7; D may be TRBD1 or TRBD2 (5 bases each). V lost 5 bases to trimming and J lost 0 bases, with 8 bases between them. This CDR3 comprises 13 residues. Germline CDR1 reads LNHDA; CDR2 reads SQIVND (reference sequence). The CDR3 sequence: CASSPGPSYEQYF. The CDR3 nucleotides are TGTGCCAGTAGTCCGGGGCCCTCCTACGAGCAGTACTTC.

The V and J genes are TRBV2 and TRBJ2-7; D might be TRBD1 (5 bases). This CDR3 is 13 amino acids long. V dropped 7 bases and J dropped 2 bases, with 12 bases sitting between them. The V gene's germline CDR1 is SNHLY and CDR2 FYNNEI. The CDR3 reads CASMSREAYEQYF. CDR3 coding DNA: TGTGCCAGCATGAGCAGGGAAGCCTACGAGCAGTACTTC.

This chain links TRBV7-9 with TRBJ2-1; no clear D gene. Germline lookup yields CDR1 SEHNR and CDR2 FQNEAQ (reference sequence). Trimming shortened V by 5 bases and J by 6 bases, and 20 bases separated the two germline ends. There are 16 residues in the CDR3. CDR3 nucleotides: TGTGCCAGCAGCACCGCGGTGTTGAACTATCCCAATGAGCAGTTCTTC. It is translated as CASSTAVLNYPNEQFF.

The rearrangement links TRBV5-6 to TRBJ2-7; D unclear. The CDR3 has 13 amino acids. Germline V gene data show CDR1 as SGHDT and CDR2 as YYEEEE. Trimming shortened V by 4 bases and J by 9 bases, and 17 bases separated the two germline ends. The CDR3 here is CASSQGTTLGQYF. CDR3 nucleotides: TGTGCCAGCAGCCAAGGTACCACTTTAGGGCAGTACTTC.

Here the CDR3 DNA reads TGTGCCAGCAGCTTCTTGGGGGACACTGAAGCTTTCTTT. This sequence encodes CASSFLGDTEAFF. V and J are TRBV5-6 and TRBJ1-1; TRBD1 is a possible D gene (5 bases). The germline V and J ends were trimmed by 2 bases and 3 bases, with 8 bases remaining between them. The germline CDR1 and CDR2 sequences are SGHDT and YYEEEE. The CDR3 is 13 residues long.

The V call is TRBV11-3, the J call TRBJ2-1, with 8 bases matching TRBD1. Trimming at V came to 5 bases and at J to 2 bases, leaving 5 bases not matched to a gene. The CDR3 totals 15 residues. Germline CDR1 SGHNT, CDR2 YENEEA. In DNA, the CDR3 is TGTGCCAGCAGCCCCGACAGGGGAACCTACAATGAGCAGTTCTTC. This sequence encodes CASSPDRGTYNEQFF. Using reference TRBV11-3 and TRBJ2-1 for the parts outside the CDR3, the full variable domain is EAGVVQSPRYKIIEKKQPVAFWCNPISGHNTLYWYLQNLGQGPELLIRYENEEAVDDSQLPKDRFSAERLKGVDSTLKIQPAELGDSAVYLCASSPDRGTYNEQFFGPGTRLTVL.

This clone came up once. CDR3 in amino acids: CASSHRAAGELFF. Here the CDR3 DNA reads TGCGCCAGCAGCCATAGGGCAGCCGGGGAGCTGTTTTTT. The chain carries TRBV4-1 and TRBJ2-2; no clear D gene. The germline CDR1 and CDR2 sequences are MGHRA and YSYEKL. The CDR3 extends over 13 amino acids. With 3 bases removed from V and 6 bases from J, the gap between germline ends came to 8 bases.

V and J are TRBV27 and TRBJ1-5; tentatively, D is TRBD1 (5 bases). V lost 2 bases and J lost 3, with 11 bases in between. Germline V gives CDR1 MNHEY, CDR2 SMNVEV (reference sequence). This CDR3 is built from 15 residues. The CDR3 loop is CASSLQGLLNQPQHF. In DNA form, the CDR3 reads TGTGCCAGCAGTTTACAGGGACTACTCAATCAGCCCCAGCATTTT.

The chain recombines TRBV7-9 with TRBJ1-2, with a possible D match to TRBD1 (5 bases). Trimming left V 6 bases short and J 2 bases short, with 16 bases between. CDR1 is SEHNR, CDR2 FQNEAQ, per germline (reference sequence). The CDR3 totals 15 residues. In DNA, the CDR3 is TGTGCCAGCAGGGAACCGGGACGGGAAAACTATGGCTACACCTTC. It is translated as CASREPGRENYGYTF. Supplemented by reference TRBV7-9 and TRBJ1-2, the full variable domain reads DTGVSQNPRHKITKRGQNVTFRCDPISEHNRLYWYRQTLGQGPEFLTYFQNEAQLEKSRLLSDRFSAERPKGSFSTLEIQRTEQGDSAMYLCASREPGRENYGYTFGSGTRLTVV.

V usage is TRBV7-6 and J usage is TRBJ2-1; 14 nucleotides line up with TRBD2. This CDR3 comprises 18 residues. The germline V gene encodes CDR1 SGHVS and CDR2 FNYEAQ. The trim removed 5 bases at V and 10 bases at J, leaving 16 bases unmatched. DNA of the CDR3: TGTGCCAGCAGCCTGCCCGGGACTAGCGGGGGCCGGGTGTTGGAGCAGTTCTTC. Amino acid sequence: CASSLPGTSGGRVLEQFF.

This chain connects TRBV11-1 to TRBJ2-1; D might be TRBD2 (7 bases). Per the germline V gene, CDR1 is SGHAT and CDR2 is FQDESV (reference sequence). V lost 5 bases and J 9 bases, leaving 29 bases between the germline ends. CDR3 length: 18 residues. Written as DNA, the CDR3 is TGTGCCAGCAGCCCCAACCTGCTCGGGCCCAATCGGGGGGCTGAGCAGTTCTTC. As protein: CASSPNLLGPNRGAEQFF.

The V and J genes are TRBV6-1 and TRBJ1-6; 7 bases line up with TRBD1. V was clipped by 2 bases and J by 3 bases; unmatched bases: 1. Germline V gene lookup returns CDR1 MNHNS and CDR2 SASEGT. The CDR3 contains 15 residues. The CDR3 reads CASSEWTGYNSPLHF. The CDR3 DNA reads as TGTGCCAGCAGTGAATGGACAGGCTATAATTCACCCCTCCACTTT.

V usage is TRBV6-5 and J usage is TRBJ2-3, with D perhaps being TRBD1 or TRBD2 (6 bases each). The CDR3 sequence is 14 residues long. The germline V gene has CDR1 MNHEY and CDR2 SVGAGI. V shed 4 bases and J shed 0 bases, with 8 bases lying between them. The CDR3: CASSWGASTDTQYF. The CDR3 DNA is TGTGCCAGCAGTTGGGGGGCTAGCACAGATACGCAGTATTTT.

Here the CDR3 DNA reads TGTGCCAGCTCACAGGACAGGACTGGAAACACCATATATTTT. Its translation is CASSQDRTGNTIYF. The chain couples TRBV18 to TRBJ1-3, with 7 bases fitting TRBD1. CDR1 KGHSH and CDR2 LQKENI come from the germline V gene. The CDR3 spans 14 residues. V trimming: 4 bases; J trimming: 2 bases; junction bases outside the gene matches: 2.